The source of this T cell receptor beta chain is a study of neurological immune-mediated disorders. This clonotype has a count of ten or more. Germline lookup yields CDR1 SGHRS and CDR2 YFSETQ. This CDR3 comprises 18 residues. Trimming removed 4 bases from V and 2 bases from J; junction bases left unmatched: 12. Each CDR3 protein gets one entry after TCRdb re-called the 5' RACE reads with MiXCR. Among 55,000 to 75,000 distinct CDR3 sequences listed, approximately 5.1% were seen once. The chain recombines TRBV5-1 with TRBJ2-6, with 7 nucleotides matching TRBD1. This receptor was identified in a human donor with multiple sclerosis. The donor label of this sample is uncertain. The sequenced material came from PBMCs. CDR3: CASSRLSTGTAGANVLTF. The CDR3 DNA reads as TGCGCCAGCAGCCGTCTATCCACCGGGACAGCTGGGGCCAACGTCCTGACTTTC.